This TCR beta chain came from a study of blood T cell repertoires in COVID-19. The overall study: The United States, Italy and Spain were the sources of the acute and convalescent COVID-19 samples.

V was shortened by 6 bases and J by 7 bases, with 14 bases between the two germline ends. The CDR3 length is 13 residues. Germline values: CDR1 MNHEY, CDR2 SMNVEV (reference sequence). Profiled with immunoSEQ multiplex PCR; TCRdb holds only in-frame clones, not every one. The top ten hold roughly 3.5% of the sample, which has about 220,000 clones, 82% seen once. Participants, about 18 to 90 years old, spanned approximately 25 US areas. The TCR comes from an older woman who had recovered from COVID-19. The gene calls are TRBV27 and TRBJ2-3; D unclear. Sequenced material: PBMCs or T cells enriched from blood (not recorded which). The CDR3 sequence: CASRFDSSNTQYF. Written as DNA, the CDR3 is TGTGCCAGCAGATTCGACTCGTCGAATACGCAGTATTTT.